This entry is about one T cell receptor (beta chain). The junction had 8 bases not matched to a gene; V was cut back by 4 bases and J by 10 bases. This CDR3 is 15 amino acids long. The germline V gene encodes CDR1 SGHKS and CDR2 YYEKEE (reference sequence). The data stem from a study of Ad26.COV2.S vaccination and SARS-CoV-2 variants. Treatment indicated: 19 received Ad26.COV2.S at low or high dose, single or two shots; a few received placebo; per-sample allocation not given. After the first vaccine or placebo injection, samples were drawn on day 63. The table came from immunoSEQ multiplex PCR; TCRdb's copy has only in-frame clones and leaves some out. This table holds fewer than 500,000 clones, 89% found once.

Specimen: peripheral blood, collected in a trial of Ad26.COV2.S vaccine versus placebo. The genes are TRBV5-5 and TRBJ2-1, with 13 bases identical to TRBD2. The TCR comes from a person aged 18 to 65 who received the Ad26.COV2.S COVID-19 vaccine or a placebo. The CDR3 is CASSLTSGGAGEQFF. The CDR3 DNA sequence: TGTGCCAGCAGCCTCACTAGCGGGGGGGCCGGGGAGCAGTTCTTC.